This T cell receptor (beta chain) derives from a study of post-analysis software for immune sequencing data (dated by TCRdb to the mid-2010s). About the investigation overall: The recorded disease courses included relapsing-remitting, secondary progressive and progressive-relapsing multiple sclerosis, and some patients had no subtype annotation. The patient repertoires were compared against some twelve previously published healthy control repertoires obtained from donors aged about 6 to 27 years. A subset of samples was prepared in parallel using single-end sample barcoding, then pooled and co-amplified after Illumina adapter ligation. General conclusions and limits of the study: Direct clustering with F measure showed strong co-clustering of samples prepared in the same batch, prompting a batch-effect correction. Patients showed significantly higher frequencies than controls for five TRBV segments, among them TRBV5-6, TRBV5-1 and TRBV20-1. The multiple sclerosis patient group was slightly younger than the control group. Significantly lower normalized Chao1 diversity was found in multiple sclerosis patients than in controls, suggesting substantial peripheral T-cell clonal expansion.

Comment on this clonotype: There is no known antigen for this receptor. No much larger clone exists at a distance of one base, and base qualities are not known.

Trimming takes 4 bases from V and 3 bases from J, and the germline ends sit 13 bases apart. CDR3 length: 14 amino acids, cysteine to phenylalanine. Only CDR3 DNA is held: 42 bases, read in frame from base 1. CDR1 and CDR2 are read off the germline V gene as SGHRS and YFSETQ. To demonstrate the VDJtools post-analysis software, the study profiled TCR beta repertoires from the peripheral blood of around 13 young patients with multiple sclerosis. The patients with multiple sclerosis were children and adolescents between 6 and 15 years of age. Libraries were prepared through PCR. The instrument was an Illumina HiSeq 2500. To reduce PCR and sequencing biases, unique molecular identifiers were built into the TCR beta cDNA libraries. Per 1 to 10 million input T cells, roughly 500,000 cDNA molecules were obtained, such that each molecule approximated one T cell. The same protocol used for the earlier healthy control dataset was applied to prepare and sequence the patient libraries. Within a given batch, samples were prepared together, multiplexed and sequenced on the same HiSeq lane. Per the original workflow: MIGEC handled the raw barcoded reads, throwing out single-read molecular identifier groups before consensus assembly and CDR3 extraction. Clonotype tables were post-analysed with VDJtools, and diversity was normalized by down-sampling all datasets to the smallest sample size. In repertoire overlap clustering, CDR3 amino acid sequences, but not nucleotide sequences, were matched to correct batch-related cross-sample contamination. The public sequencing data were trimmed at Q25 with fastp and processed into clonotypes with MiXCR by TCRdb, which kept only in-frame beta chains. CDR3 protein sequences are deduplicated, and each keeps its most common genes and DNA. Clone size and V and J calls follow TCRdb, not the original study. The sample contains 400,000 to 500,000 distinct CDR3 sequences, more than 30% of them found a single time. 6.5% to 8% of the sample lies in the top ten.

The chain is encoded by TRBV5-1 joined to TRBJ2-5, with TRBD2 tentatively as D gene (5 bases match). The sequence derives from a girl aged 2-10 years with multiple sclerosis. The sample taken for sequencing was blood. The DNA reads TGCGCCAGCAGCCCGGCCCCAGCGGAAGAGACCCAGTACTTC. Translated, it gives CASSPAPAEETQYF.